The 9 T cell receptor beta chains below were found in one sample sequenced in a study of blood T cell repertoires in COVID-19. This table comes from immunoSEQ multiplex PCR, and its TCRdb copy is limited to in-frame clones, with some not included. The sample consists of fewer than 200,000 clones, more than 70% of them appearing once. Sequenced material: PBMCs or T cells enriched from blood (not recorded which). The receptors shown here come from a woman aged 50 to 60 in a cohort exposed to, infected with or recovered from COVID-19 (not recorded which).

The chain has TRBV6-5 and TRBJ2-1; 7 bases are shared with TRBD1. Germline CDR1 is MNHEY and CDR2 is SVGAGI. The CDR3 contains 15 residues. With V trimmed by 6 bases and J by 7 bases, 12 bases remained unmatched. DNA of the CDR3: TGTGCCAGCAGCAACCGGGACAGCGCCCCTAATGAGCAGTTCTTC. This codes for CASSNRDSAPNEQFF.

The rearrangement uses TRBV6-5 and TRBJ1-6, with 7 bases fitting TRBD1. This CDR3 has 15 residues. J lost 3 bases, V lost 11 bases, and 10 bases had no gene match. Germline V gene lookup returns CDR1 MNHEY and CDR2 SVGAGI. CDR3 in DNA: TGTGCCTGCACCACGGGACAGTTCTATAATTCACCCCTCCACTTT. Translating gives CACTTGQFYNSPLHF.

The genes are TRBV28 and TRBJ1-5; 7 bases are a match to TRBD1. The ends lost 2 bases at V and 1 base at J; junction bases unmatched: 23. Germline V gene lookup returns CDR1 MDHEN and CDR2 SYDVKM. This CDR3 region has 22 residues. In DNA, the CDR3 is TGTGCCAGCAGTTTAGGTCTACAGGGACAGCCTAGGGGATTCGAAAGCAATCAGCCCCAGCATTTT. Protein product: CASSLGLQGQPRGFESNQPQHF.

This chain joins TRBV2 and TRBJ2-5; 8 bases fit TRBD1. V was clipped by 6 bases and J by 2 bases; unmatched bases: 5. This CDR3 comprises 14 residues. The germline V gene encodes CDR1 SNHLY and CDR2 FYNNEI. Here the CDR3 reads CASRDRVPQETQYF. The CDR3, as DNA: TGTGCCAGCAGGGACAGGGTGCCTCAAGAGACCCAGTACTTC.

This chain links TRBV7-7 with TRBJ2-5; 10 nucleotides align to TRBD2. Germline values: CDR1 SSHAT, CDR2 FNYEAQ (reference sequence). This CDR3 has 15 amino acids. The CDR3 region is CASSRSSGGQETQYF. As DNA, the CDR3 is TGTGCTAGCTCGAGGTCTAGCGGGGGACAAGAGACCCAGTACTTC. The whole variable domain, remainder taken from reference TRBV7-7 and TRBJ2-5, is GAGVSQSPRYKVTKRGQDVTLRCDPISSHATLYWYQQALGQGPEFLTYFNYEAQPDKSGLPSDRFSAERPEGSISTLTIQRTEQRDSAMYRCASSRSSGGQETQYFGPGTRLLVL.

This clone was seen a few times. This chain uses TRBV11-3 with TRBJ2-1, with D maybe TRBD2 (6 bases). The CDR3 extends over 15 amino acids. Trimming left V 1 base short and J 7 bases short, with 14 bases between. The germline gives CDR1 SGHNT, CDR2 YENEEA. The CDR3 loop is CASSLAGTPPNEQFF. The DNA of the CDR3 is TGTGCCAGCAGCTTAGCAGGGACTCCGCCAAATGAGCAGTTCTTC.

The gene calls are TRBV19 and TRBJ1-3; D is possibly TRBD1 (5 bases). The germline V gene has CDR1 LNHDA and CDR2 SQIVND (reference sequence). The CDR3 contains 13 residues. Trimming removed 7 bases from V and 1 base from J, with 8 bases in between. The CDR3 is CASTRVSGNTIYF. The CDR3 region has the DNA TGTGCCAGTACCAGGGTATCTGGAAACACCATATATTTT.

The rearrangement uses TRBV19 and TRBJ2-6; no clear D gene. CDR3 size: 16 residues. Per germline, CDR1 LNHDA and CDR2 SQIVND (reference sequence). The V and J ends lost 4 bases and 1 base respectively, with 11 bases between them. The CDR3 DNA is TGTGCCAGTAGTACAAGAACCGGGTCTGGGGCCAACGTCCTGACTTTC. It codes for CASSTRTGSGANVLTF.

This clone was counted a single time. V usage is TRBV6-2 or TRBV6-3 and J usage is TRBJ2-1, with TRBD1 as a possible D gene (6 bases). There are 13 residues in the CDR3. Germline loops: CDR1 MNHEY, CDR2 SVGEGT. V was trimmed by 5 bases and J by 8 bases, leaving 13 bases between them. Written as DNA, the CDR3 is TGTGCCAGCAGTCAAGGACAGTTCCATGAGCAGTTCTTC. Translated, it gives CASSQGQFHEQFF.